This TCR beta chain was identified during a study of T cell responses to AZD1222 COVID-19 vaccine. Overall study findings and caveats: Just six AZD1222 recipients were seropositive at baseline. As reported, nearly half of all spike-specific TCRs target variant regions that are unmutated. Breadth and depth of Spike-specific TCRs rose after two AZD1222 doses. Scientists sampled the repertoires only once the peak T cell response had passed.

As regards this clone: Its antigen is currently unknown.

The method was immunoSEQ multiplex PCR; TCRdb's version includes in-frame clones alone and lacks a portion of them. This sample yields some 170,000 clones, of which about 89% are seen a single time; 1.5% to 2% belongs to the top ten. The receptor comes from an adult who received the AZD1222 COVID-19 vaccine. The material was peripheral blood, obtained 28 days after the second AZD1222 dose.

The CDR3 coding sequence is TGTGCCTGGAGGGGGACAGGGAACTATGGCTACACCTTC. The encoded protein is CAWRGTGNYGYTF. The chain recombines TRBV30 with TRBJ1-2, with TRBD1 matching 9 bases. J lost 2 bases, V lost 3 bases, and 1 base had no gene match. Germline V gene data show CDR1 as GTSNPN and CDR2 as SVGIG (reference sequence). The CDR3 is made up of 13 amino acids.